This entry is about one T cell receptor (beta chain). Which antigen it targets is not known. No per-base quality is available; no much larger clone lies one base away. TCRbeta CDR3 regions were amplified from genomic DNA by means of the immunoSEQ Assay, a bias-controlled multiplex PCR. In the paper's pipeline: The number of nucleated cells in each sample was estimated by amplification of reference gene primers within the assay. Sequence reads were collapsed and filtered to measure the absolute abundance of every unique TCRbeta CDR3 rearrangement. Productive Simpson clonality was computed per sample as the square root of Simpson's diversity index over productive rearrangements. Not all clones reach the TCRdb copy of this immuneACCESS table, which keeps in-frame sequences only. Checked studies attribute under half of the gap to unresolved V genes and leave the rest unexplained. Clone size and the V and J calls come from that table; the DNA yielded D and trimming. This sample is represented by around 190,000 clones; roughly 82% of them were singletons. The ten largest account for 5% to 7% of the sample.

This sample was taken from a study of blood T cell repertoires in COVID-19 (dated by TCRdb to about 2020). Study-level background: Samples covering the acute and convalescent phases of COVID-19 were provided by collaborators in the United States, Italy and Spain. The prospective study material was composed of cDNA or gDNA derived from T cells, B-cell-depleted T cells, or PBMCs. Deeply sampled blood TCRbeta repertoires from subjects exposed to, actively infected with, or recovered from COVID-19 were included in the dataset. A freely available public database, intended as a resource for researchers studying the immune response to SARS-CoV-2, is where the repertoires were released. The samples were drawn from the first 160 participants of the ongoing ImmuneRACE study and from 1,254 subjects provided by 6 global collaborators. Nearly every sample came with metadata listing a de-identified subject ID, COVID-19 status, age in years and sex. Where available, HLA class I and class II types were obtained from metadata supplied by the sample provider rather than from assay-based typing. The investigation overall reported the following: The quantity of clinical and demographic metadata differed by source and by participant and was supplied without curation.

As encoded in the germline V gene, CDR1 is SGHRS while CDR2 is YFSETQ. The CDR3 goes from the cysteine to the phenylalanine over 13 residues. The only DNA kept is the CDR3, 39 bases in frame from the first base. The V end gives up 3 bases and the J end 4 bases, leaving 1 base in the junction not matched to a gene. Participants in the prospective study were aged 18 to 89 years, lived in 24 United States geographic areas, and enrolled through a virtual design. In the prospective study, participants were assigned to cohorts based on the clinical history participants reported in a screening survey and a study questionnaire. Mobile phlebotomists in the prospective study collected whole blood, serum and a nasopharyngeal or oropharyngeal swab from every participant. Prospective study participants could optionally give additional blood draws and questionnaires over an approximately two-month period. Blood samples from the prospective study were shipped frozen or at room temperature prior to DNA extraction.

Recombination connected TRBV5-1 to TRBJ2-3, and TRBD1 aligns with 8 junction nucleotides. Sample: PBMCs or T cells enriched from blood (not recorded which). This TCR derives from a middle-aged man with acute COVID-19. The nucleotides are TGCGCCAGCAGCTCACAGGGGGCAGATACGCAGTATTTT. Translated, this gives CASSSQGADTQYF.